This T cell receptor beta chain was sequenced for a study of cytomegalovirus exposure and HLA in healthy donors. Germline values: CDR1 SGHVS, CDR2 FNYEAQ. The CDR3 runs to 14 residues. Trimming took 2 bases from V and 7 from J, leaving 11 bases between them. Amplification used 60 Vbeta primers and 13 Jbeta primers. Profiling relied on immunoSEQ multiplex PCR, and the TCRdb table lists in-frame clones only, not all of them. The table records 100,000 to 150,000 clones, approximately 79% of them present only once. Source material: PBMCs. The TCR sequence derives from a young man in good health and CMV-seronegative. The chain is built from TRBV7-6 and TRBJ1-4; D not resolved. CDR3 protein: CASSLWQAGEKLFF. CDR3 DNA: TGTGCCAGCAGCTTATGGCAGGCGGGTGAAAAACTGTTTTTT. Combining the CDR3 with reference TRBV7-6 and TRBJ1-4 gives the whole variable domain GAGVSQSPRYKVTKRGQDVALRCDPISGHVSLYWYRQALGQGPEFLTYFNYEAQQDKSGLPNDRFSAERPEGSISTLTIQRTEQRDSAMYRCASSLWQAGEKLFFGSGTQLSVL.